These T cell receptor beta chains were read from a single sample in a study of human T cells and chemical hapten exposure. TCRdb processed the RACE reads anew with MiXCR; each CDR3 protein has one entry. The repertoire consists of some 96,000 distinct CDR3 sequences, with less than 35% occurring once and the leading ten covering about 9.3%. This specimen consisted of whole blood, obtained in connection with sensitization to the hapten diphenylcyclopropenone (DPC). All receptors come from a man in his forties with alopecia areata. Some clones in this sample may be carry-over from other donors' samples. Both conserved end residues are part of each CDR3. D genes are given only for firm matches. Size is stated for part of the rows, as once, few or many counts, or as a class when the clone is expanded.

j_call clone_size v_call d_call cdr3_aa cdr3_nt
TRBJ2-7 . TRBV6-5 TRBD2 CASSSPRLAGGYEQYF TGTGCCAGCAGTTCACCCCGACTAGCGGGAGGTTACGAGCAGTACTTC
TRBJ1-6 . TRBV28 . CASSFPGGTYNSPLHF TGTGCCAGCAGTTTCCCGGGAGGGACCTATAATTCACCCCTCCACTTT
TRBJ2-3 . TRBV4-2 TRBD2 CASSQGLAGDTDTQYF TGTGCCAGCAGCCAAGGACTAGCGGGAGACACAGATACGCAGTATTTT
TRBJ2-3 . TRBV6-5 . CASRPLGADTDTQYF TGTGCCAGCAGACCGTTGGGGGCTGACACAGATACGCAGTATTTT
TRBJ2-3 . TRBV15 TRBD2 CATSRGLAGVTDTQYF TGTGCCACCAGCAGAGGTCTAGCGGGGGTCACAGATACGCAGTATTTT
TRBJ2-3 . TRBV14 TRBD2 CASSPGLRLDTQYF TGTGCCAGCAGCCCGGGACTACGTTTGGATACGCAGTATTTT
TRBJ2-3 . TRBV6-2/TRBV6-3 TRBD1 CASSYVGQGSDTQYF TGTGCCAGCAGTTACGTGGGACAGGGGTCAGATACGCAGTATTTT
TRBJ1-3 . TRBV10-3 . CAIGGSGNTIYF TGTGCCATCGGGGGATCTGGAAACACCATATATTTT
TRBJ2-5 . TRBV6-2/TRBV6-3 . CASSYGGSQETQYF TGTGCCAGCAGTTACGGCGGATCACAAGAGACCCAGTACTTC
TRBJ2-7 . TRBV12-3/TRBV12-4 . CASSPWRAGEQYF TGTGCCAGCAGTCCTTGGAGGGCGGGCGAGCAGTACTTC
TRBJ2-1 . TRBV28 . CASSLLGATEQFF TGTGCCAGCAGTTTATTAGGAGCGACTGAGCAGTTCTTC
TRBJ2-3 few TRBV21-1 . CASRLGTSGNTQYF TGTGCCAGCAGGCTTGGGACTAGCGGAAATACGCAGTATTTT
TRBJ1-5 once TRBV25-1 TRBD1 CASSDTGGSQPQHF TGTGCCAGCAGTGATACAGGGGGCAGCCAGCCCCAGCATTTT
TRBJ1-5 few TRBV20-1 TRBD1 CSARVFGRAGTAFEPQHF TGCAGTGCTAGAGTCTTTGGGAGAGCGGGGACAGCCTTTGAGCCCCAGCATTTT
TRBJ1-6 few TRBV3-1 . CASSRVHQNDSPLHF TGTGCCAGCAGCCGGGTACACCAGAACGATTCACCCCTCCACTTT
TRBJ1-1 few TRBV27 . CASCSNTEAFF TGTGCCAGCTGTTCGAACACTGAAGCTTTCTTT
TRBJ2-7 . TRBV15 TRBD1 CATAGTVSYEQYF TGTGCCACTGCCGGGACAGTGTCCTACGAGCAGTACTTC
TRBJ2-1 . TRBV14 . CASSQGLSSYNEQFF TGTGCCAGCAGCCAAGGGCTGAGCTCCTACAATGAGCAGTTCTTC
TRBJ1-1 few TRBV12-3/TRBV12-4 . CASSTNRTPWTEAFF TGTGCCAGCAGTACTAACAGGACCCCGTGGACTGAAGCTTTCTTT
TRBJ2-7 few TRBV28 . CASSDIPYEQYF TGTGCCAGCAGCGACATTCCCTACGAGCAGTACTTC
TRBJ1-2 . TRBV27 TRBD1 CASRTGGADYGYTF TGTGCCAGCAGGACAGGGGGCGCCGACTATGGCTACACCTTC
TRBJ2-3 few TRBV7-9 TRBD2 CASSPPLAGGQDTQYF TGTGCCAGCAGCCCCCCACTAGCGGGAGGGCAAGATACGCAGTATTTT
TRBJ2-3 many TRBV5-1 . CASSPLGTDTQYF TGCGCCAGCAGCCCCCTTGGGACAGATACGCAGTATTTT
TRBJ2-7 many TRBV18 . CASSVKGPGYEQYF TGTGCCAGCTCAGTAAAGGGTCCCGGGTACGAGCAGTACTTC
TRBJ2-4 few TRBV20-1 . CSAGAASKNIQYF TGCAGTGCGGGGGCGGCTTCCAAAAACATTCAGTACTTC
TRBJ2-2 . TRBV10-3 . CAISERANTGELFF TGTGCCATCAGTGAGCGGGCAAACACCGGGGAGCTGTTTTTT
TRBJ2-2 . TRBV6-1 TRBD2 CASSRLAGVGDTGELFF TGTGCCAGCAGTCGACTAGCGGGAGTAGGGGACACCGGGGAGCTGTTTTTT
TRBJ2-7 few TRBV7-9 . CASSLSLGEQYF TGTGCCAGCAGCTTAAGTTTAGGTGAGCAGTACTTC
TRBJ2-3 few TRBV2 . CASSEGQSTQYF TGTGCCAGCAGTGAAGGGCAGAGTACGCAGTATTTT